The rows below give T cell receptor beta chains drawn from one sample of a study of PD-1 blockade in classical Hodgkin lymphoma. Assay: immunoSEQ multiplex PCR; the TCRdb copy retains only in-frame clones and omits some. The repertoire holds just over 60,000 clones, with around 89% as singletons. The sample in question was peripheral blood mononuclear cells (PBMCs), obtained at baseline. Every receptor here comes from a human donor with classical Hodgkin lymphoma. Each CDR3 is given with its conserved first and last residue. Fields, in order: D gene, clone size, V gene, J gene, CDR3 protein, CDR3 DNA. D genes are given only for firm matches. Only some rows state a clone size, as once, few, many or a class for expanded clones.

D: -
size: -
V: TRBV1
J: TRBJ2-1
CDR3: CTSSGGAGPYNEQFF
DNA: TGCACCAGCAGCGGGGGGGCAGGACCCTACAATGAGCAGTTCTTC

D: -
size: -
V: TRBV6-5
J: TRBJ1-1
CDR3: CASSNLGDTEAFF
DNA: TGTGCCAGCAGCAACCTAGGAGACACTGAAGCTTTCTTT

D: -
size: -
V: TRBV6-1
J: TRBJ2-5
CDR3: CASSLGRTQETQYF
DNA: TGTGCCAGCAGTTTGGGACGTACCCAAGAGACCCAGTACTTC

D: -
size: -
V: TRBV2
J: TRBJ2-7
CDR3: CASRRQLDYEQYF
DNA: TGTGCCAGCAGGAGACAATTGGACTACGAGCAGTACTTC

D: TRBD1
size: -
V: TRBV5-4
J: TRBJ1-2
CDR3: CASSLELGGGYTF
DNA: TGTGCCAGCAGCTTGGAGTTAGGGGGCGGCTACACCTTC

D: TRBD1
size: -
V: TRBV12-5
J: TRBJ1-2
CDR3: CASGLGLTGRNYGYTF
DNA: TGTGCTAGTGGTTTGGGCTTGACAGGGAGGAACTATGGCTACACCTTC

D: -
size: -
V: TRBV7-2
J: TRBJ1-2
CDR3: CASSPNASPLDYGYTF
DNA: TGTGCCAGCAGCCCGAACGCCAGCCCACTCGACTATGGCTACACCTTC

D: -
size: -
V: TRBV6-1
J: TRBJ1-2
CDR3: CASQEQAASGYTF
DNA: TGTGCCAGCCAAGAACAGGCCGCGTCCGGCTACACCTTC

D: -
size: -
V: TRBV6-1
J: TRBJ1-5
CDR3: CASNQGYQPQHF
DNA: TGTGCCAGCAATCAGGGGTATCAGCCCCAGCATTTT

D: TRBD1
size: once
V: TRBV7-9
J: TRBJ2-1
CDR3: CASSKQGALYNEQFF
DNA: TGTGCCAGCAGTAAACAGGGGGCCCTTTACAATGAGCAGTTCTTC

D: -
size: -
V: TRBV5-6
J: TRBJ2-7
CDR3: CASSLVQGWQYF
DNA: TGTGCCAGCAGCTTGGTTCAGGGCTGGCAGTACTTC

D: -
size: -
V: TRBV15
J: TRBJ2-7
CDR3: CATSRESGGAAYEQYF
DNA: TGTGCCACCAGCAGAGAAAGTGGGGGGGCCGCTTACGAGCAGTACTTC

D: -
size: -
V: TRBV15
J: TRBJ1-3
CDR3: CATSRVLELSGNTIYF
DNA: TGTGCCACCAGCAGAGTGTTGGAACTCTCTGGAAACACCATATATTTT

D: TRBD1
size: -
V: TRBV27
J: TRBJ2-7
CDR3: CASSLTGQGSYEQYF
DNA: TGTGCCAGCAGTTTAACAGGACAGGGTTCCTACGAGCAGTACTTC

D: -
size: -
V: TRBV4-1
J: TRBJ2-2
CDR3: CASSQDRQGAGELFF
DNA: TGCGCCAGCAGCCAAGATAGGCAGGGCGCCGGGGAGCTGTTTTTT

D: TRBD2
size: -
V: TRBV15
J: TRBJ2-1
CDR3: CATSKGGGSSYNEQFF
DNA: TGTGCCACCAGCAAGGGCGGGGGGAGCTCCTACAATGAGCAGTTCTTC

D: -
size: -
V: TRBV7-9
J: TRBJ1-2
CDR3: CASSLALGTAVLYGYTF
DNA: TGTGCCAGCAGCTTAGCGCTAGGTACCGCTGTACTCTATGGCTACACCTTC

D: -
size: -
V: TRBV11-2
J: TRBJ2-5
CDR3: CASSLNSQETQYF
DNA: TGTGCCAGCAGCTTGAACTCTCAAGAGACCCAGTACTTC

D: -
size: -
V: TRBV6-6
J: TRBJ2-7
CDR3: CASSPNYEQYF
DNA: TGTGCCAGCAGTCCTAACTACGAGCAGTACTTC

D: TRBD1
size: -
V: TRBV11-2
J: TRBJ2-7
CDR3: CASSVPGTASYEQYF
DNA: TGTGCCAGCAGCGTTCCCGGGACAGCTTCCTACGAGCAGTACTTC

D: TRBD1
size: -
V: TRBV6-5
J: TRBJ1-1
CDR3: CATRGAQGVFEAFF
DNA: TGTGCCACCAGGGGGGCCCAGGGAGTCTTCGAAGCTTTCTTT

D: TRBD1
size: once
V: TRBV19
J: TRBJ1-1
CDR3: CASSRNRQGGTEAFF
DNA: TGTGCCAGTAGTAGAAATAGACAGGGTGGGACGGAAGCTTTCTTT

D: TRBD1
size: -
V: TRBV7-9
J: TRBJ1-5
CDR3: CASSDGQGGRQPQHF
DNA: TGTGCCAGCAGCGACGGACAGGGGGGACGTCAGCCCCAGCATTTT

D: -
size: -
V: TRBV4-1
J: TRBJ2-1
CDR3: CASSQDGGKQFF
DNA: TGCGCCAGCAGCCAAGATGGGGGCAAGCAGTTCTTC

D: -
size: -
V: TRBV18
J: TRBJ1-2
CDR3: CASSPPGGGYTF
DNA: TGTGCCAGCTCACCACCAGGCGGTGGCTACACCTTC

D: -
size: -
V: TRBV2
J: TRBJ1-6
CDR3: CASSGVGSSYNSPLHF
DNA: TGTGCCAGCAGTGGGGTCGGGAGCTCCTATAATTCACCCCTCCACTTT

D: TRBD2
size: few
V: TRBV9
J: TRBJ2-3
CDR3: CASSVGNNGGKSTDTQYF
DNA: TGTGCCAGCAGCGTAGGTAATAACGGGGGGAAGAGCACAGATACGCAGTATTTT

D: TRBD2
size: -
V: TRBV11-3
J: TRBJ2-5
CDR3: CASSWGGQETQYF
DNA: TGTGCCAGCAGCTGGGGGGGACAAGAGACCCAGTACTTC

D: -
size: -
V: TRBV11-3
J: TRBJ2-7
CDR3: CADSPTPTYEQYF
DNA: TGTGCCGACTCGCCGACCCCTACCTACGAGCAGTACTTC

D: -
size: -
V: TRBV28
J: TRBJ2-1
CDR3: CASSLGGGYEQFF
DNA: TGTGCCAGCAGTTTGGGTGGGGGTTATGAGCAGTTCTTC

D: -
size: -
V: TRBV5-3
J: TRBJ2-7
CDR3: CARSLVRLRTYEQYF
DNA: TGTGCCAGAAGCTTGGTCAGACTCCGAACCTACGAGCAGTACTTC

D: -
size: few
V: TRBV19
J: TRBJ1-5
CDR3: CASSISGVHQPQHF
DNA: TGTGCCAGTAGTATATCGGGAGTTCATCAGCCCCAGCATTTT

D: TRBD1
size: -
V: TRBV18
J: TRBJ2-4
CDR3: CASSLGTGGLAKNIQYF
DNA: TGTGCCAGCTCACTGGGGACAGGGGGCTTAGCCAAAAACATTCAGTACTTC

D: TRBD2
size: -
V: TRBV19
J: TRBJ2-1
CDR3: CASNLAGGHNEQFF
DNA: TGTGCCAGTAATCTTGCGGGGGGTCACAATGAGCAGTTCTTC

D: TRBD1
size: -
V: TRBV5-1
J: TRBJ2-5
CDR3: CASSLGQGQETQYF
DNA: TGCGCCAGCAGCTTGGGACAGGGACAAGAGACCCAGTACTTC

D: -
size: -
V: TRBV30
J: TRBJ1-6
CDR3: CAGSHGGENSPLHF
DNA: TGTGCCGGATCTCATGGAGGGGAAAATTCACCCCTCCACTTT

D: TRBD2
size: -
V: TRBV6-4
J: TRBJ2-3
CDR3: CASSEDGGATDTQYF
DNA: TGTGCCAGCAGTGAAGACGGGGGGGCCACAGATACGCAGTATTTT

D: TRBD2
size: -
V: TRBV9
J: TRBJ2-2
CDR3: CASSSGLAGGIGELFF
DNA: TGTGCCAGCAGCTCGGGACTAGCGGGGGGGATCGGGGAGCTGTTTTTT

D: -
size: once
V: TRBV9
J: TRBJ1-2
CDR3: CASTEGGGGYGYTF
DNA: TGTGCCAGCACCGAAGGGGGTGGGGGGTATGGCTACACCTTC

D: -
size: -
V: TRBV11-2
J: TRBJ2-1
CDR3: CASSLGGRLDNEQFF
DNA: TGTGCCAGCAGCTTGGGGGGGCGTCTGGACAATGAGCAGTTCTTC

D: TRBD1
size: few
V: TRBV28
J: TRBJ2-7
CDR3: CASSISDRFSSYEQYF
DNA: TGTGCCAGCAGTATCTCGGACAGGTTCTCCTCCTACGAGCAGTACTTC

D: -
size: -
V: TRBV10-1
J: TRBJ1-1
CDR3: CASRDRLESEAFF
DNA: TGCGCCAGCAGGGACCGTTTGGAATCTGAAGCTTTCTTT

D: TRBD2
size: -
V: TRBV9
J: TRBJ2-1
CDR3: CASSVQTSGGLYNEQFF
DNA: TGTGCCAGCAGCGTTCAAACTAGCGGGGGGCTATACAATGAGCAGTTCTTC

D: -
size: -
V: TRBV4-3
J: TRBJ1-6
CDR3: CASSQEGDPNVSPLHF
DNA: TGCGCCAGCAGCCAAGAGGGGGACCCCAATGTTTCACCCCTCCACTTT

D: -
size: -
V: TRBV4-2
J: TRBJ1-6
CDR3: CASGGGEGNSPLHF
DNA: TGTGCCAGCGGCGGGGGGGAGGGAAATTCACCCCTCCACTTT

D: -
size: -
V: TRBV11-3
J: TRBJ2-1
CDR3: CASSRGRNEQFF
DNA: TGTGCCAGCAGCCGGGGGCGGAATGAGCAGTTCTTC

D: TRBD1
size: once
V: TRBV11-2
J: TRBJ1-1
CDR3: CASSLSPGGTEAFF
DNA: TGTGCCAGCAGCTTATCACCAGGGGGCACTGAAGCTTTCTTT

D: -
size: -
V: TRBV9
J: TRBJ2-3
CDR3: CASTGGGVPADTQYF
DNA: TGTGCCAGCACCGGAGGGGGGGTACCCGCAGATACGCAGTATTTT

D: -
size: once
V: TRBV5-1
J: TRBJ2-3
CDR3: CASSLGAPTDTQYF
DNA: TGCGCCAGCAGCTTGGGGGCCCCCACAGATACGCAGTATTTT

D: -
size: -
V: TRBV11-3
J: TRBJ2-7
CDR3: CASSLGGSYEQYF
DNA: TGTGCCAGCAGCTTAGGGGGATCCTACGAGCAGTACTTC

D: -
size: -
V: TRBV10-3
J: TRBJ2-1
CDR3: CAISGAGTFPTRWSYNEQFF
DNA: TGTGCCATCAGTGGGGCCGGGACATTCCCGACTAGATGGTCCTACAATGAGCAGTTCTTC

D: TRBD2
size: -
V: TRBV11-2
J: TRBJ2-5
CDR3: CASSPPSGPQAQYF
DNA: TGTGCCAGCAGCCCCCCTAGCGGCCCCCAGGCCCAGTACTTC

D: TRBD2
size: once
V: TRBV7-9
J: TRBJ2-1
CDR3: CASSFGLVFYEQFF
DNA: TGTGCCAGCAGCTTCGGACTAGTTTTCTATGAGCAGTTCTTC